This T cell receptor beta chain derives from a study of CD8+CD57+ T cells in acquired aplastic anemia. V was pared by 5 bases and J by 9 bases, with 11 bases between. The CDR3 loop spans 12 amino acids. The germline V gene has CDR1 LNHDA and CDR2 SQIVND (reference sequence). Genomic DNA was employed as the template in profiling TCR beta VDJ and CDR3. From the reads, TCRdb called clonotypes with MiXCR, one entry per CDR3 protein. The table has around 230,000 distinct CDR3 sequences, 61% seen once; the top ten hold about 29%. The clonotype originates from a human donor in good health. Specimen: sorted CD4+, CD8+, or CD8+CD57+ T cells (not recorded which) from PBMCs. This rearrangement joins TRBV19 to TRBJ2-1, with D tentatively TRBD2 (5 bases). In nucleotides, the CDR3 is TGTGCCAGTAGTTTATACGGAGGTGAGCAGTTCTTC. Translating gives CASSLYGGEQFF.